This entry lists 26 T cell receptor beta chains sequenced from one sample in a study of cytomegalovirus exposure and HLA in healthy donors. The PCR used 60 Vbeta and 13 Jbeta primers. The table came from immunoSEQ multiplex PCR; TCRdb's copy has only in-frame clones and leaves some out. This sample has under 200,000 clones, with roughly four fifths found just once. Sample: PBMCs. These receptors were collected from a woman aged 18 to 35 in good health and CMV-seronegative.

This clone was seen only once. This CDR3 reads CAWNPQTNYGYTF. CDR3 coding DNA: TGTGCCTGGAACCCGCAGACTAACTATGGCTACACCTTC. The chain employs TRBV30 and TRBJ1-2; D gene ambiguous. Germline V CDR1 and CDR2: GTSNPN, SVGIG (reference sequence). The CDR3 totals 13 residues. Trimming left V 4 bases short and J 0 bases short, with 9 bases between.

The chain is built from TRBV6-1 and TRBJ2-5; D is undetermined. The J call may be in error: the DNA end matches TRBJ2-7 better. Germline V gene lookup returns CDR1 MNHNS and CDR2 SASEGT. This CDR3 comprises 10 residues. Here the CDR3 DNA reads TGTGCCAGCTCCGGGTACGAGCAGTACTTC. This codes for CASSGYEQYF.

This clone showed up just once. The gene calls are TRBV5-4 and TRBJ2-3; no reliable D call. V lost 3 bases and J lost 2, with 4 bases in between. Germline loops: CDR1 SGHNT, CDR2 YYREEE (reference sequence). The CDR3 extends over 12 amino acids. This chain's CDR3 is CASSSNTDTQYF. The DNA for the CDR3 is TGTGCCAGCAGCTCCAACACAGATACGCAGTATTTT.

The gene calls are TRBV6-6 and TRBJ1-6; D uncertain. The germline CDR1 and CDR2 sequences are MNHNY and SVGAGI (reference sequence). Trimming left V 5 bases short and J 11 bases short, with 10 bases between. This CDR3 has 12 residues. The CDR3 DNA is TGTGCCAGCAGTACTTCTACGGCACCCCTCCACTTT. Protein product: CASSTSTAPLHF.

There are a few counts of this clone. V is TRBV19 and J is TRBJ2-3; 14 positions match TRBD2. The CDR3 runs to 18 residues. Per the germline V gene, CDR1 is LNHDA and CDR2 is SQIVND (reference sequence). The J segment lost 4 bases and the V segment lost 4 bases, leaving 10 bases of the junction unmatched. CDR3 nucleotides: TGTGCCAGTAGTAACGCCCGGACTAGCGGGAGGAAGTCAGATACGCAGTATTTT. Translation gives CASSNARTSGRKSDTQYF.

V usage is TRBV11-2 and J usage is TRBJ2-1; 14 bases are shared with TRBD2. Germline values: CDR1 SGHAT, CDR2 FQNNGV. V lost 5 bases to trimming and J lost 7 bases; unmatched junction nucleotides: 7. The CDR3 runs 16 residues. Written as DNA, the CDR3 is TGTGCCAGCAGCCGACTAGCGGGAGGGGTGAGGAATGAGCAGTTCTTC. Translating gives CASSRLAGGVRNEQFF.

The chain couples TRBV5-4 to TRBJ1-2, with 9 positions matching TRBD1. This CDR3 is built from 15 residues. Germline CDR1 and CDR2: SGHNT and YYREEE (reference sequence). The V and J ends lost 4 bases and 4 bases, in that order; junction bases with no gene match: 8. CDR3 in DNA: TGTGCCAGCAGCCCCGTCGGGACAGGGTCCTATGGCTACACCTTC. Its translation: CASSPVGTGSYGYTF.

The rearrangement joins TRBV23-1 to TRBJ2-2; 7 nucleotides line up with TRBD1. TRBV23-1 falls under the ORF class, with uncertain function. V lost 7 bases and J lost 3; bases outside the gene matches: 14. The CDR3 is made up of 17 amino acids. In nucleotides, the CDR3 is TGCGCCAGCATCCCCAATGTCCCGACAGGGCACACCGGGGAGCTGTTTTTT. Translated, it gives CASIPNVPTGHTGELFF.

This clone was counted only a few times. The CDR3 DNA follows: TGTGCCAGTAGTCAGAACGGTAGGCGGGGCGCTCAAGAGACCCAGTACTTC. This encodes CASSQNGRRGAQETQYF. The chain combines TRBV19 with TRBJ2-5; possible D gene TRBD2, 6 bases. V lost 5 bases and J 2 bases, leaving 21 bases between the germline ends. In germline, CDR1 is LNHDA, CDR2 SQIVND (reference sequence). The CDR3 runs to 17 residues.

In this sample, this clone turned up a few times. The chain combines TRBV19 with TRBJ2-1, with TRBD2 matching over 7 bases. There are 15 residues in the CDR3. The germline CDR1 and CDR2 sequences are LNHDA and SQIVND (reference sequence). With 5 bases clipped from V and 7 bases from J, the junction kept 11 bases outside the gene matches. This chain's CDR3 is CASSLPGLTFNEQFF. In DNA, the CDR3 is TGTGCCAGTAGTCTCCCGGGACTAACCTTTAATGAGCAGTTCTTC.

This chain uses TRBV4-3 with TRBJ2-5, with 8 bases matching TRBD2. The CDR3 totals 17 residues. Germline-derived CDR1 and CDR2 are LGHNA and YSLEER. The junction had 11 bases not matched to a gene; V was cut back by 0 bases and J by 5 bases. CDR3 coding DNA: TGCGCCAGCAGCCAAGAGGGTCTACCGGGAGGGGGGGAGACCCAGTACTTC. Amino acids: CASSQEGLPGGGETQYF.

V and J are TRBV7-2 and TRBJ2-1, with 11 bases identical to TRBD1. The trim removed 6 bases at V and 6 bases at J, leaving 10 bases unmatched. Germline V gene data show CDR1 as SGHTA and CDR2 as FQGNSA. CDR3 length: 16 residues. The CDR3 is CASSRLRDRGINEQFF. CDR3 bases: TGTGCCAGCAGTAGGCTCCGGGACAGGGGGATCAATGAGCAGTTCTTC.

This clone was picked up a small number of times. The chain carries TRBV5-1 and TRBJ1-1; D is undetermined. The CDR3 has 15 amino acids. Germline CDR1 is SGHRS and CDR2 is YFSETQ. The germline V and J ends were trimmed by 4 bases and 0 bases, with 13 bases remaining between them. DNA for the CDR3: TGCGCCAGCAGCGGCTTGGGCAGAGTGAACACTGAAGCTTTCTTT. Its protein is CASSGLGRVNTEAFF.

The CDR3 DNA reads as TGCGCCAGCAGTGTGCGGCAGGGGGCCTCAGATACGCAGTATTTT. Protein: CASSVRQGASDTQYF. The chain joins TRBV10-1 to TRBJ2-3; 8 bases agree with TRBD1. After removal of 4 bases from V and 4 bases from J, the junction contained 7 bases not matched to a gene. This CDR3 comprises 15 residues. Germline V gives CDR1 WNHNN, CDR2 SYGVQD (reference sequence).

V is TRBV7-2 and J is TRBJ2-3; D remains ambiguous. Germline CDR1 and CDR2: SGHTA and FQGNSA. The CDR3 sequence is 15 residues long. Trimming took off 1 base at V and 0 bases at J, with 8 bases between the two ends. CDR3 sequence: CASSLDYLSTDTQYF. The CDR3 DNA is TGTGCCAGCAGCTTAGACTACCTCAGCACAGATACGCAGTATTTT.

This chain joins TRBV5-4 and TRBJ1-2, with 8 bases aligning to TRBD1. The junction had 7 bases not matched to a gene; V was cut back by 4 bases and J by 8 bases. CDR3 length equals 13 residues. Per germline, CDR1 SGHNT and CDR2 YYREEE (reference sequence). CDR3 residues: CASSGGQGRGYTF. In DNA form, the CDR3 reads TGTGCCAGCAGCGGAGGACAGGGCCGGGGCTACACCTTC.

The chain recombines TRBV9 with TRBJ2-1, with TRBD2 matching 7 bases. This CDR3 spans 16 amino acids. Germline lookup yields CDR1 SGDLS and CDR2 YYNGEE. The V segment lost 4 bases and the J segment 5 bases; nucleotides outside the gene matches: 12. CDR3 loop: CASSPNGGGWDNEQFF. The CDR3 DNA reads TGTGCCAGCAGCCCCAACGGGGGAGGGTGGGACAATGAGCAGTTCTTC. The full variable domain, in which reference TRBV9 and TRBJ2-1 provide the parts outside the CDR3, is DSGVTQTPKHLITATGQRVTLRCSPRSGDLSVYWYQQSLDQGLQFLIQYYNGEERAKGNILERFSAQQFPDLHSELNLSSLELGDSALYFCASSPNGGGWDNEQFFGPGTRLTVL.

This clone has a handful of counts. The V and J genes are TRBV5-4 and TRBJ2-2; D perhaps matches TRBD2 (5 bases). Trimming left V 4 bases short and J 5 bases short, with 12 bases between. Germline V gene lookup returns CDR1 SGHNT and CDR2 YYREEE (reference sequence). The CDR3 is 14 amino acids. The CDR3 reads CASSKDGGTGELFF. The CDR3 region has the DNA TGTGCCAGCAGCAAGGATGGAGGAACCGGGGAGCTGTTTTTT. Complete variable domain (other parts from reference TRBV5-4 and TRBJ2-2): ETGVTQSPTHLIKTRGQQVTLRCSSQSGHNTVSWYQQALGQGPQFIFQYYREEENGRGNFPPRFSGLQFPNYSSELNVNALELDDSALYLCASSKDGGTGELFFGEGSRLTVL.

The chain uses TRBV9 and TRBJ2-1; D is unresolved. The germline CDR1 and CDR2 sequences are SGDLS and YYNGEE. CDR3 length: 10 residues. Deletions cut 5 bases from V and 6 bases from J, with 3 bases between. The CDR3 reads CASRLNEQFF. CDR3 nucleotides: TGTGCCAGCAGACTCAATGAGCAGTTCTTC.

This sequence joins TRBV4-3 and TRBJ1-3, with TRBD1 identical over 11 bases. The length of the CDR3 is 16 residues. Germline-derived CDR1 and CDR2 are LGHNA and YSLEER. V was clipped by 2 bases and J by 4 bases; unmatched bases: 4. CDR3 sequence reads: CASSQWTGGEGNTIYF. CDR3 sequence (DNA): TGCGCCAGCAGCCAATGGACAGGGGGCGAGGGAAACACCATATATTTT.

This rearrangement joins TRBV28 to TRBJ1-6; TRBD1 is a possible D gene (6 bases). Germline CDR1 is MDHEN and CDR2 is SYDVKM. CDR3 size: 16 residues. Trimming cost V 5 bases and J 3 bases, with 14 bases left between them. CDR3 DNA: TGTGCCAGCAGTCCCCTGGGGGCAGGCTATAATTCACCCCTCCACTTT. Protein product: CASSPLGAGYNSPLHF.

The rearrangement uses TRBV5-6 and TRBJ2-6; D call uncertain. The germline V gene encodes CDR1 SGHDT and CDR2 YYEEEE. The CDR3 is 13 amino acids. V was shortened by 4 bases and J by 2 bases, with 4 bases between the two germline ends. CDR3: CASSPTGANVLTF. As DNA, the CDR3 is TGTGCCAGCAGCCCCACTGGGGCCAACGTCCTGACTTTC.

Notes on this clone: The same CDR3 also results from other DNA sequences found in this sample. V gene TRBV7-2 combines with J gene TRBJ1-1; 9 bases fit TRBD1. The CDR3 sequence is 18 residues long. V shed 1 base, J shed 1 base, and the junction held 10 bases outside the gene matches. Germline lookup yields CDR1 SGHTA and CDR2 FQGNSA. The CDR3 loop reads CASSLVVGQGSGNTEAFF. CDR3 coding DNA: TGTGCCAGCAGCTTAGTTGTGGGACAGGGTAGCGGGAACACTGAAGCTTTCTTT.

The sample holds one count of this clone. The V gene is TRBV4-2, the J gene TRBJ1-1; 10 bases match TRBD1. The germline V gene has CDR1 LGHNA and CDR2 YNFKEQ. V gave up 2 bases and J gave up 5 bases; unmatched junction bases: 5. This CDR3 comprises 15 residues. The CDR3 nucleotides read TGTGCCAGCAGCCAACCGGGACAGGGGAGGACTGAAGCTTTCTTT. Its protein is CASSQPGQGRTEAFF.

The chain combines TRBV5-6 with TRBJ2-4, with TRBD1 matching 9 bases. V trimming: 4 bases; J trimming: 8 bases; junction bases outside the gene matches: 16. The CDR3 sequence is 17 residues long. Germline loops: CDR1 SGHDT, CDR2 YYEEEE. DNA of the CDR3: TGTGCCAGCAGCCTGCTGGAACACAGGGGGCCAACGGACATTCAGTACTTC. It yields the protein CASSLLEHRGPTDIQYF.

The chain has TRBV19 and TRBJ2-7; D perhaps matches TRBD2 (9 bases). The germline V gene encodes CDR1 LNHDA and CDR2 SQIVND (reference sequence). There are 19 residues in the CDR3. V was trimmed by 0 bases and J by 2 bases, leaving 23 bases between them. The CDR3 DNA reads as TGTGCCAGTAGTATAGATGTAGTACAGGGGGTAGCGGGAGCCTACGAGCAGTACGTC. Translation gives CASSIDVVQGVAGAYEQYV.